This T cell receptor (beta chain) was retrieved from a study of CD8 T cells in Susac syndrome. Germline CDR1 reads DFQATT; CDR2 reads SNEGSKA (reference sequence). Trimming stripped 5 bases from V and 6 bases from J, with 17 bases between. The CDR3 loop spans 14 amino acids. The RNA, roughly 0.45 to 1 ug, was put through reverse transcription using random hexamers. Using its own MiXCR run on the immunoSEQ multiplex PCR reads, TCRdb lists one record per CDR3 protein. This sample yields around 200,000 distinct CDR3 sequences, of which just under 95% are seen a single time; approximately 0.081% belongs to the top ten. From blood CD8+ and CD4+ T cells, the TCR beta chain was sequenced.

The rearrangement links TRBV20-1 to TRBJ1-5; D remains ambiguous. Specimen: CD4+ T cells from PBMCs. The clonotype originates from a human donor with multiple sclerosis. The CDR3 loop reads CSAGEASERQPQHF. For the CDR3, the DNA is TGCAGTGCTGGCGAGGCGAGCGAACGTCAGCCCCAGCATTTT.